These T cell receptor beta chains were read from a single sample in a study of shared clonotypes between healthy human individuals. Sequencing was performed with immunoSEQ multiplex PCR; in TCRdb, only in-frame clones are kept and a portion is missing. The data hold approximately 720,000 clones, with around 92% observed a single time. The sequenced sample was naive CD8+ T cells sorted from blood. The receptors stem from a man aged 25 to 45 in good health. Each CDR3 is given with its conserved first and last residue. D genes are given only for firm matches. Expanded clones are given a class, and other clones once, few, many or no size at all.

clone size	D gene	V gene	J gene	CDR3 protein	CDR3 DNA
.	.	TRBV19	TRBJ2-3	CASSTLRVGGTDTQYF	TGTGCCAGTAGTACTCTCAGGGTCGGGGGCACAGATACGCAGTATTTT
.	.	TRBV19	TRBJ2-6	CASSTTVSGANVLTF	TGTGCCAGTAGTACTACTGTCTCTGGGGCCAACGTCCTGACTTTC
.	.	TRBV14	TRBJ2-7	CASSHATGLTYEQYF	TGTGCCAGCAGCCACGCGACAGGCTTAACCTACGAGCAGTACTTC
.	.	TRBV28	TRBJ2-7	CASSFSNSYEQYF	TGTGCCAGCAGTTTCAGCAACTCCTACGAGCAGTACTTC
.	.	TRBV9	TRBJ2-1	CASSLLGDLNEQFF	TGTGCCAGCAGCCTCCTGGGGGACCTAAATGAGCAGTTCTTC
.	.	TRBV27	TRBJ2-1	CASSFTGLGNEQFF	TGTGCCAGCAGTTTTACGGGGCTGGGGAATGAGCAGTTCTTC
.	TRBD2	TRBV4-3	TRBJ2-7	CASSQVETSSYEQYF	TGCGCCAGCAGCCAAGTAGAGACTAGCAGCTACGAGCAGTACTTC
.	.	TRBV7-2	TRBJ2-7	CASRPTRGGTYEQYF	TGTGCCAGCAGACCCACCCGCGGCGGGACCTACGAGCAGTACTTC
.	.	TRBV27	TRBJ1-1	CASSFGGNTEAFF	TGTGCCAGCAGTTTTGGAGGGAACACTGAAGCTTTCTTT
.	TRBD2	TRBV7-6	TRBJ2-7	CASSLEGTSMYEQYF	TGTGCCAGCAGCTTAGAGGGGACTAGTATGTACGAGCAGTACTTC
few	.	TRBV9	TRBJ1-1	CASSVATGHPEAFF	TGTGCCAGCAGCGTAGCCACAGGTCACCCTGAAGCTTTCTTT
.	.	TRBV28	TRBJ2-2	CASSVGTLTGELFF	TGTGCCAGCAGTGTCGGGACTCTTACCGGGGAGCTGTTTTTT
.	.	TRBV27	TRBJ2-1	CASSLSFWDSTYNEQFF	TGTGCCAGCAGTTTATCGTTCTGGGACTCCACCTACAATGAGCAGTTCTTC
.	.	TRBV27	TRBJ1-1	CASSPPRGTEAFF	TGTGCCAGCAGTCCGCCCCGTGGTACTGAAGCTTTCTTT
.	.	TRBV28	TRBJ1-5	CASSSDGSNQPQHF	TGTGCCAGCAGCTCGGACGGAAGCAATCAGCCCCAGCATTTT
.	TRBD2	TRBV7-2	TRBJ2-3	CASSPGGLAGVGDTQYF	TGTGCCAGCAGCCCAGGGGGACTAGCGGGAGTGGGTGATACGCAGTATTTT
.	TRBD1	TRBV9	TRBJ2-3	CASSVVTGGLDTQYF	TGTGCCAGCAGCGTAGTTACAGGGGGTTTAGATACGCAGTATTTT
.	.	TRBV9	TRBJ2-3	CASSLGVPDTQYF	TGTGCCAGCAGCCTAGGGGTCCCAGATACGCAGTATTTT
.	.	TRBV7-9	TRBJ2-7	CASSPPLQVEQYF	TGTGCCAGCAGCCCTCCCCTCCAGGTGGAGCAGTACTTC
once	TRBD1	TRBV4-1	TRBJ1-4	CASSQDILGTEKNEKLFF	TGCGCCAGCAGCCAAGATATATTAGGGACAGAGAAAAATGAAAAACTGTTTTTT
.	.	TRBV28	TRBJ1-4	CASSLGSTGEDF	TGTGCCAGCAGCCTGGGATCGACAGGAGAAGATTTT
.	.	TRBV28	TRBJ2-1	CATRAPPENEQFF	TGTGCCACCCGAGCCCCCCCAGAGAACGAGCAGTTCTTC
.	.	TRBV6-1	TRBJ2-7	CASLGWDLYEQYF	TGTGCCAGTTTAGGTTGGGATCTCTACGAGCAGTACTTC
.	.	TRBV7-2	TRBJ2-3	CASRITGEADTQYF	TGTGCCAGCAGGATCACAGGCGAAGCGGATACGCAGTATTTT
.	TRBD2	TRBV6-1	TRBJ2-1	CASASGREENNEQFF	TGTGCCAGCGCTAGCGGGAGAGAAGAAAACAATGAGCAGTTCTTC
.	.	TRBV27	TRBJ2-3	CASSPNWGEFARGTQYF	TGTGCCAGCAGTCCGAATTGGGGGGAGTTCGCTAGGGGTACGCAGTATTTT
.	.	TRBV27	TRBJ2-7	CASSLRGNYEQYF	TGTGCCAGCAGTTTAAGGGGGAACTACGAGCAGTACTTC
once	.	TRBV9	TRBJ2-5	CASSVGNRKTQYF	TGTGCCAGCAGCGTAGGTAACCGGAAGACCCAGTACTTC
few	.	TRBV7-9	TRBJ2-7	CASSYDGRQYF	TGTGCCAGCAGCTACGACGGGCGGCAATACTTC
once	TRBD2	TRBV27	TRBJ2-3	CASYSLAGGHTQYF	TGTGCCAGCTATAGTCTAGCGGGAGGGCATACGCAGTATTTT
.	.	TRBV9	TRBJ2-5	CASGDGGTQETQYF	TGTGCCAGCGGGGATGGGGGGACCCAAGAGACCCAGTACTTC
.	.	TRBV4-3	TRBJ2-5	CASSQWRNTQETQYF	TGCGCCAGCAGCCAATGGCGTAACACCCAAGAGACCCAGTACTTC
.	.	TRBV7-9	TRBJ2-7	CASSTSWEQYF	TGTGCCAGCAGTACCTCTTGGGAGCAGTACTTC
.	TRBD2	TRBV19	TRBJ2-7	CASSDPGLAGEEQYF	TGTGCCAGTAGTGATCCGGGACTAGCGGGTGAGGAGCAGTACTTC
.	TRBD1	TRBV6-6	TRBJ2-3	CASSTRTGLSTDTQYF	TGTGCCAGCAGTACCCGGACAGGGCTTAGCACAGATACGCAGTATTTT
once	TRBD2	TRBV9	TRBJ2-1	CASSVLTSGSSHEQFF	TGTGCCAGCAGCGTCCTGACTAGCGGGAGTTCTCATGAGCAGTTCTTC
.	.	TRBV27	TRBJ2-3	CASRYGQITDTQYF	TGTGCCAGCAGATACGGACAGATCACAGATACGCAGTATTTT
.	TRBD1	TRBV27	TRBJ2-7	CASSPGTGVEQYF	TGTGCCAGCAGTCCCGGGACAGGGGTCGAGCAGTACTTC
.	.	TRBV7-6	TRBJ2-7	CASSSVGSNTYEQYF	TGTGCCAGCAGCTCGGTGGGTTCGAACACCTACGAGCAGTACTTC
.	.	TRBV27	TRBJ1-4	CASSPGQSNEKLFF	TGTGCCAGCAGCCCAGGACAGAGTAATGAAAAACTGTTTTTT
.	TRBD1	TRBV9	TRBJ2-7	CASSAEQGVLYEQYF	TGTGCCAGCAGCGCAGAACAGGGGGTGCTTTACGAGCAGTACTTC
.	.	TRBV5-5	TRBJ1-4	CASSTDINEKLFF	TGTGCCAGCAGCACAGACATCAATGAAAAACTGTTTTTT
.	TRBD1	TRBV2	TRBJ1-1	CASSEGGAGQGVWRAFF	TGTGCCAGCAGTGAGGGAGGCGCGGGACAGGGAGTTTGGAGAGCTTTCTTT
.	TRBD2	TRBV11-2	TRBJ2-1	CASSRAAWEGGFF	TGTGCCAGCAGCCGCGCCGCCTGGGAGGGTGGGTTCTTC
.	.	TRBV29-1	TRBJ2-5	CSVEIPPDTRETQYF	TGCAGCGTTGAAATTCCCCCGGACACTCGAGAGACCCAGTACTTC
.	.	TRBV5-4	TRBJ2-1	CASSQEIDEQFF	TGTGCCAGCAGCCAAGAGATCGATGAGCAGTTCTTC
.	.	TRBV4-1	TRBJ2-7	CASSQETSYTYEQYF	TGCGCCAGCAGCCAAGAAACTAGCTATACCTACGAGCAGTACTTC
.	.	TRBV11-2	TRBJ2-7	CASSPTGDYEQYF	TGTGCCAGCAGCCCGACGGGGGACTACGAGCAGTACTTC